Listed below are T cell receptor beta chains from one sample, sequenced in a study of shared clonotypes between healthy human individuals. Clones were read by immunoSEQ multiplex PCR, and TCRdb kept only the in-frame ones, dropping some. The data hold hundreds of thousands of clones, with about 95% observed a single time. Sequencing used naive CD4+ T cells sorted from blood. These TCRs come from a woman in her 30s in good health. The CDR3 runs from the conserved cysteine through the conserved F or W. D genes are given only for firm matches.

length,V,J,D,CDR3
15,TRBV6-5,TRBJ1-5,TRBD1,CASSYSGTGGQPQHF
16,TRBV5-1,TRBJ1-3,NA,CASSFGTTGPGNTIYF
12,TRBV7-9,TRBJ1-2,NA,CASKQGDYGYTF
14,TRBV5-4,TRBJ1-6,NA,CASSLLSGNSPLHF
15,TRBV7-3,TRBJ2-7,TRBD2,CASSLGTSGTYEQYF
13,TRBV18,TRBJ1-1,NA,CASTPGEDTEAFF
15,TRBV7-9,TRBJ2-7,NA,CASSLEAGYLYEQYF
17,TRBV27,TRBJ2-6,NA,CASSRKLGAMGANVLTF
16,TRBV27,TRBJ1-1,NA,CASSLGAGSLRTEAFF
12,TRBV11-2,TRBJ2-7,NA,CASSPRRGPQYF
14,TRBV2,TRBJ2-2,TRBD1,CASRGTGNTGELFF
13,TRBV27,TRBJ1-4,NA,CASSLSTNEKLFF
17,TRBV13,TRBJ2-1,TRBD2,CASSLPGASGRSDEQFF
13,TRBV5-1,TRBJ1-1,NA,CASSLEWGTEAFF
13,TRBV4-1,TRBJ2-7,TRBD2,CASSQGGGYEQYF
14,TRBV10-3,TRBJ2-7,TRBD1,CAIKSKDRGHEQYF
15,TRBV6-5,TRBJ1-4,NA,CASSYSRWVREKLFF
13,TRBV25-1,TRBJ1-1,NA,CASRDFRNTEAFF
13,TRBV10-3,TRBJ2-2,NA,CAISGVGPGELFF
14,TRBV7-9,TRBJ2-5,NA,CASSLGLEAETQYF
17,TRBV4-2,TRBJ1-4,NA,CASSQDRHIATNEKLFF
13,TRBV7-2,TRBJ2-3,NA,CASKLDGDTTQYF